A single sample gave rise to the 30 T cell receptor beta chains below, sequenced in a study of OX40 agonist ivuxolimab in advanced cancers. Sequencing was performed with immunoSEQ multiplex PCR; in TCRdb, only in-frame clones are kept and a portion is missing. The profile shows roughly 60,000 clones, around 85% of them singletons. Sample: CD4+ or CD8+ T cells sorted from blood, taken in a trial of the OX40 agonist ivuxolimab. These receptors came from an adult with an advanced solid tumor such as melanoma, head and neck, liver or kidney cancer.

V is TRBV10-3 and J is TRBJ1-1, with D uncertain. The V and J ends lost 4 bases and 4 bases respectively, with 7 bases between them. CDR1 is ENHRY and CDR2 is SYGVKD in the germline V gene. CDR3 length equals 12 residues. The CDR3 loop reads CAISGMGTEAFF. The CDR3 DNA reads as TGTGCCATCAGTGGCATGGGCACTGAAGCTTTCTTT.

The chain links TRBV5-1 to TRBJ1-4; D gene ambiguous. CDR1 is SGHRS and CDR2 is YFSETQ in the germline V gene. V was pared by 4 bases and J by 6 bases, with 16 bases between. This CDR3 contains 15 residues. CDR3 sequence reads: CASSTERREYEKLFF. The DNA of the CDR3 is TGCGCCAGCAGCACCGAGAGGAGGGAGTATGAAAAACTGTTTTTT.

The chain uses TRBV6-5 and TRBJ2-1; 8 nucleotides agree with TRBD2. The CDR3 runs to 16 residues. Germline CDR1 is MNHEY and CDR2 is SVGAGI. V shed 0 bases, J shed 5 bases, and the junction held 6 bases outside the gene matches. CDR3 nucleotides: TGTGCCAGCAGTTACTCGATTGCACTAGCGGACAATGAGCAGTTCTTC. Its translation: CASSYSIALADNEQFF.

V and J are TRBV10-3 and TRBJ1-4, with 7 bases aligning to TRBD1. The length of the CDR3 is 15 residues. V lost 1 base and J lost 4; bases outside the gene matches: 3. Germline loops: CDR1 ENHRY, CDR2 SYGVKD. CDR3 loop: CAISEYRGSNEKLFF. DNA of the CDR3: TGTGCCATCAGTGAGTACAGGGGAAGTAATGAAAAACTGTTTTTT.

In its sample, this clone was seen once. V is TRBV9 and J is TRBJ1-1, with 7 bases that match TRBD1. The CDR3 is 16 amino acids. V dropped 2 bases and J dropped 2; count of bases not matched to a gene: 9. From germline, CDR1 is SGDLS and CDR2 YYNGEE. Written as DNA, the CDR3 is TGTGCCAGCAGCGTCCAATCAAACAGGGGCAACACTGAAGCTTTCTTT. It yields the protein CASSVQSNRGNTEAFF.

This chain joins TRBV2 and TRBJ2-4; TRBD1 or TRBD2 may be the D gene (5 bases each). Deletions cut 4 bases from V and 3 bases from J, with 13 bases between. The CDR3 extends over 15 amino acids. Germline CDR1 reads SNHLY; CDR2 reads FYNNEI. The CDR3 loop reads CASSGRERSKNIQYF. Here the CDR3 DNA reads TGTGCCAGCAGTGGCAGGGAGAGGAGCAAAAACATTCAGTACTTC.

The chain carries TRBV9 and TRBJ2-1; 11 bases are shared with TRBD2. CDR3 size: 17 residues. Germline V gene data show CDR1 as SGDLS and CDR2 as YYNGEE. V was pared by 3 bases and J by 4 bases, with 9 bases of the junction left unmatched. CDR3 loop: CASSASTSGTGYNEQFF. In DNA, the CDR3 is TGTGCCAGCAGCGCCTCGACTAGCGGGACCGGTTACAATGAGCAGTTCTTC.

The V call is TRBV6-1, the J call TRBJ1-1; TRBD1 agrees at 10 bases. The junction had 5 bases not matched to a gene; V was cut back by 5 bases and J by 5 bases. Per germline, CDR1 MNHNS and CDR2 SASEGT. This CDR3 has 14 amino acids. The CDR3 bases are TGTGCCAGCAGTCGGGACAGGGGACGAACTGAAGCTTTCTTT. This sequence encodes CASSRDRGRTEAFF.

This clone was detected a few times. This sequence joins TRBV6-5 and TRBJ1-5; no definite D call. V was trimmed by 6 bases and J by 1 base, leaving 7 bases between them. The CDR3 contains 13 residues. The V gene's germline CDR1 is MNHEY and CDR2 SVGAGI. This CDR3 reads CASRLDSNQPQHF. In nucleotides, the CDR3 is TGTGCCAGCAGACTCGACAGCAATCAGCCCCAGCATTTT.

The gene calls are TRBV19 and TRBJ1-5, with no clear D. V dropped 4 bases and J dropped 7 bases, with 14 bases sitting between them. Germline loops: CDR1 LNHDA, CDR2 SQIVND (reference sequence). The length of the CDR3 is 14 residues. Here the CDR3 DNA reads TGTGCCAGTAGTAATGGGCAGGTTATCCAGCCCCAGCATTTT. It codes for CASSNGQVIQPQHF.

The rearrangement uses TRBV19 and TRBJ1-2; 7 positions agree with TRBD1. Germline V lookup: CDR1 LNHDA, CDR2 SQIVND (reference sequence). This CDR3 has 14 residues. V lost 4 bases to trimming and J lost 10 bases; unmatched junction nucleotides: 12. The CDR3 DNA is TGTGCCAGTAGTACACCCGGACAGGCCGTATCCTACACCTTC. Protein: CASSTPGQAVSYTF.

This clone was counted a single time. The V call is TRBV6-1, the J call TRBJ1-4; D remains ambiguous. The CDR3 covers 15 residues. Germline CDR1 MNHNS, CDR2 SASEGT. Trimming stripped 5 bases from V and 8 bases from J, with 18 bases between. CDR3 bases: TGTGCCAGCAGTATGGGTTCCGGGTCTAGAGAAAAACTGTTTTTT. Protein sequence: CASSMGSGSREKLFF.

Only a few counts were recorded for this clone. The CDR3 loop is CASSLARGGLSTDTQYF. For the CDR3, the DNA is TGTGCCAGCAGCTTAGCGCGGGGCGGCCTAAGCACAGATACGCAGTATTTT. The chain carries TRBV7-8 and TRBJ2-3; D possibly corresponds to TRBD2 (6 bases). The CDR3 is 17 amino acids. V lost 0 bases, J lost 0 bases, and 13 bases lay in between. Per germline, CDR1 SGHVS and CDR2 FQNEAQ.

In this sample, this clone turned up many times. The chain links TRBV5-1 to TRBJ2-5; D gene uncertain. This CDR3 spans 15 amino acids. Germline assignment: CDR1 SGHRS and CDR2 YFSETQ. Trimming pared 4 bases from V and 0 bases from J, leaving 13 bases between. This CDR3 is CASSRTVGNQETQYF. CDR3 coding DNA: TGCGCCAGCAGCCGGACGGTTGGGAACCAAGAGACCCAGTACTTC.

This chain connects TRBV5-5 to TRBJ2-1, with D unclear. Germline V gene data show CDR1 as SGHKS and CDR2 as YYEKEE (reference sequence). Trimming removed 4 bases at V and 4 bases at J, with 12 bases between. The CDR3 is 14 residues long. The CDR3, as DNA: TGTGCCAGCAGCCCCGGGTCGCCTTACAATGAGCAGTTCTTC. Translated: CASSPGSPYNEQFF. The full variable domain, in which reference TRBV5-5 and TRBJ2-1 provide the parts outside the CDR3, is DAGVTQSPTHLIKTRGQQVTLRCSPISGHKSVSWYQQVLGQGPQFIFQYYEKEERGRGNFPDRFSARQFPNYSSELNVNALLLGDSALYLCASSPGSPYNEQFFGPGTRLTVL.

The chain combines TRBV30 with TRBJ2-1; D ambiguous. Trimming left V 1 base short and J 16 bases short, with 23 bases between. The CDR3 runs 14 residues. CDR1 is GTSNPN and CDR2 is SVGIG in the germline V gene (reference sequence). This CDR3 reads CAWSGQIQYNDRFF. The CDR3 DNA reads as TGTGCCTGGAGTGGCCAGATACAATACAATGATCGATTCTTC.

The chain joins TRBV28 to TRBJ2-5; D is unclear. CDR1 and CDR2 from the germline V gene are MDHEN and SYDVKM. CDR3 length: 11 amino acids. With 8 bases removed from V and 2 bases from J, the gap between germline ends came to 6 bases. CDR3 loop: CASGLQETQYF. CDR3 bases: TGTGCCAGCGGATTACAAGAGACCCAGTACTTC.

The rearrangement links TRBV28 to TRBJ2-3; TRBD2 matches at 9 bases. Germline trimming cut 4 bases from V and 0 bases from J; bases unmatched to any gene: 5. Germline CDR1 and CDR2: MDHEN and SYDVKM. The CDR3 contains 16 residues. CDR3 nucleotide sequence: TGTGCCAGCAGTTCCGTAGCGGGAGTGAGCACAGATACGCAGTATTTT. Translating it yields CASSSVAGVSTDTQYF.

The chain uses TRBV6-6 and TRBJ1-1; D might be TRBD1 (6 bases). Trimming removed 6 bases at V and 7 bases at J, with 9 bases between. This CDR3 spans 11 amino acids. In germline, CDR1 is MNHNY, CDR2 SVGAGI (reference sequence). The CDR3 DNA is TGTGCCAGCAGCCCCAGGGGTGAAGCTTTCTTT. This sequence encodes CASSPRGEAFF.

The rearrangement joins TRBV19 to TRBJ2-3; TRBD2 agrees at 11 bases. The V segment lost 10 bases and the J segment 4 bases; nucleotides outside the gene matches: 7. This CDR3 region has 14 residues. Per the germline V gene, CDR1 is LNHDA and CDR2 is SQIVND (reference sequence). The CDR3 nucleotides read TGTGCCACCACTAGCGGGAGTGAGTCAGATACGCAGTATTTT. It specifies CATTSGSESDTQYF.

CDR3 nucleotide sequence: TGTGCCAGCAGTTCTCAACAGACAGCCCAGGGTGGCTACACCTTC. Translated: CASSSQQTAQGGYTF. J is TRBJ1-2 and V is TRBV6-6; TRBD1 is a possible D gene (5 bases). Trimming removed 4 bases at V and 7 bases at J, with 19 bases between. Germline V CDR1 and CDR2: MNHNY, SVGAGI (reference sequence). The length of the CDR3 is 15 residues.

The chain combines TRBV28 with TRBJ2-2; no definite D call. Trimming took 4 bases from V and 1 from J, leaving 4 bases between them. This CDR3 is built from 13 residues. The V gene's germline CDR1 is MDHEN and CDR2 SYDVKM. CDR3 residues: CASSYRNTGELFF. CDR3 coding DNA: TGTGCCAGCAGTTACAGGAACACCGGGGAGCTGTTTTTT.

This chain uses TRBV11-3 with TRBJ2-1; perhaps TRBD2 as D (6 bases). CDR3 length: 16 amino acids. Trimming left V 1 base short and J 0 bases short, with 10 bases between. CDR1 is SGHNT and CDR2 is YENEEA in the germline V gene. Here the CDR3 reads CASSLGGGSSYNEQFF. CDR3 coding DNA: TGTGCCAGCAGCTTAGGGGGAGGAAGCTCCTACAATGAGCAGTTCTTC. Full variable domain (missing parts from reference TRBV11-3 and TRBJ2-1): EAGVVQSPRYKIIEKKQPVAFWCNPISGHNTLYWYLQNLGQGPELLIRYENEEAVDDSQLPKDRFSAERLKGVDSTLKIQPAELGDSAVYLCASSLGGGSSYNEQFFGPGTRLTVL.

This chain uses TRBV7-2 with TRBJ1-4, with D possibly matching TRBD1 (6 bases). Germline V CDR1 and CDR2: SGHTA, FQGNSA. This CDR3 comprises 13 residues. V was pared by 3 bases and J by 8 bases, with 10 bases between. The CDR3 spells CASSLRGGEKLFF. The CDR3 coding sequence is TGTGCCAGCAGCTTGAGGGGGGGCGAAAAACTGTTTTTT.

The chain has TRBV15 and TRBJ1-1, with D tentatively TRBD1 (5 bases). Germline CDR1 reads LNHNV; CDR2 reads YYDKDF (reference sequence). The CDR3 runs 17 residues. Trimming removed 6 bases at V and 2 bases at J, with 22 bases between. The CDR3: CATSLDPTQGFNTEAFF. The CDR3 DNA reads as TGTGCCACCAGTCTCGATCCGACTCAGGGCTTTAACACTGAAGCTTTCTTT.

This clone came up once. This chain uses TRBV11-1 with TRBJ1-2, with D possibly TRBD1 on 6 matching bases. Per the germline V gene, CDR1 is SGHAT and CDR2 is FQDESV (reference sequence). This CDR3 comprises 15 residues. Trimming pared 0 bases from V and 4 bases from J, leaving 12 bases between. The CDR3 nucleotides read TGTGCCAGCAGCTTAGCCTCAACAGGGCCCTATGGCTACACCTTC. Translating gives CASSLASTGPYGYTF.

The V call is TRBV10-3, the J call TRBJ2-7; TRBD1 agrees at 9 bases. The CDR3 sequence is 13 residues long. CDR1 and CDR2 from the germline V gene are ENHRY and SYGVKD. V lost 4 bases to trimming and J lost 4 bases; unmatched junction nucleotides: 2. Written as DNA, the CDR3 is TGTGCCATCAGTGGGACAGGGGAGTACGAGCAGTACTTC. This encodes CAISGTGEYEQYF.

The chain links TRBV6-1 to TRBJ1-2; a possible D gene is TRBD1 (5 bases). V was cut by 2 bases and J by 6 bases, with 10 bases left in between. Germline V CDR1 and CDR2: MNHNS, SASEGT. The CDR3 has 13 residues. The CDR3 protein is CASSEPRGDGYTF. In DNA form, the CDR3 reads TGTGCCAGCAGTGAACCTAGGGGCGATGGCTACACCTTC.

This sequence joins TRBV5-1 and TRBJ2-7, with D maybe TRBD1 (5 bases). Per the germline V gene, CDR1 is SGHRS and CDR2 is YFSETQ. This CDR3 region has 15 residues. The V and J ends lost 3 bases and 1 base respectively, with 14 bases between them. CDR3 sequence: CASSYGATYSYEQYF. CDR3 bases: TGCGCCAGCAGCTATGGGGCCACCTATTCCTACGAGCAGTACTTC.

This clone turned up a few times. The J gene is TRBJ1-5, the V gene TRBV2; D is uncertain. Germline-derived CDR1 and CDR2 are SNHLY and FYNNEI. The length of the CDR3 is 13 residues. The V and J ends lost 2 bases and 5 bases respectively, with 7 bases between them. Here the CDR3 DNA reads TGTGCCAGCAGTGAAACGCGGGATCAGCCCCAGCATTTT. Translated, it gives CASSETRDQPQHF.